This T cell receptor (beta chain) was captured in a study of T-cell memory formation after mild COVID-19. Constant-segment-primed 5'RACE gave TCR alpha and TCR beta cDNA libraries with sample barcodes and UMIs. TCRdb recomputed calls from the 5' RACE reads with MiXCR, one row per CDR3 protein. The table includes more than 150,000 distinct CDR3 sequences, approximately 18% detected once. CDR1 SGHKS and CDR2 YYEKEE come from the germline V gene (reference sequence). CDR3 length: 14 residues. The V end was cut by 1 base, the J end by 0 bases, with 4 bases between. This clonotype was recorded many times. The chain links TRBV5-5 to TRBJ2-2; D unresolved. This receptor was identified in a man aged 18 to 29 who had mild COVID-19 (a few samples of this study predate the infection). Cell type and time point are not known. The source material was PBMCs or a T cell subset sorted from them (not recorded which). The DNA for the CDR3 is TGTGCCAGCAGCTTGACGGCGAACACCGGGGAGCTGTTTTTT. Translation: CASSLTANTGELFF.